A single sample gave rise to the 13 T cell receptor beta chains below, sequenced in a study of T cell repertoires in cytomegalovirus infection. TCRdb ran MiXCR on the reads and lists one entry per CDR3 protein. Among about 900,000 distinct CDR3 sequences, around 32% were seen once, and the ten largest hold 13%. Antigens for these TCRs are unknown. Sequencing was performed on cultured CD8+ T cells from PBMCs, taken from culture after CMV antigen stimulation. The receptors originated from a human donor in good health (CMV status not recorded). Some clones in this sample may be carry-over from other donors' samples.

J is TRBJ2-5 and V is TRBV10-3; no clear D. Germline assignment: CDR1 ENHRY and CDR2 SYGVKD. The CDR3 consists of 17 residues. The V gene lost 0 bases and the J gene lost 1 base, with 15 bases spanning the gap. CDR3 protein: CAISESTSKSLQETQYF. DNA of the CDR3: TGTGCCATCAGTGAGTCGACTTCGAAATCACTCCAAGAGACCCAGTACTTC.

The rearrangement links TRBV5-6 to TRBJ2-7, with D possibly being TRBD2 (5 bases). The CDR3 contains 13 residues. The V end lost 6 bases, the J end lost 2 bases, and 12 bases lay between the germline ends. Germline V gene data show CDR1 as SGHDT and CDR2 as YYEEEE. In DNA form, the CDR3 reads TGTGCCAGCACCGACTCCGGGACCTACGAGCAGTACGTC. Its protein is CASTDSGTYEQYV.

This clonotype has more than one count but fewer than ten. V and J are TRBV6-6 and TRBJ2-7, with unresolved D. This CDR3 has 14 amino acids. Trimming left V 3 bases short and J 2 bases short, with 11 bases between. Germline V gene lookup returns CDR1 MNHNY and CDR2 SVGAGI (reference sequence). For the CDR3, the DNA is TGTGCCAGCAGTTATATCATTAGCCCCTACGAGCAGTACTTC. Translated, it gives CASSYIISPYEQYF.

V gene TRBV6-5 combines with J gene TRBJ2-7; a weak D match, TRBD1 (5 bases). Trimming pared 4 bases from V and 3 bases from J, leaving 10 bases between. The CDR3 loop spans 13 amino acids. Germline loops: CDR1 MNHEY, CDR2 SVGAGI. CDR3 in amino acids: CASSSLQDYEQYV. In DNA, the CDR3 is TGTGCCAGCAGTTCTTTACAGGACTACGAGCAGTACGTC.

About this clonotype: The junction and the germline gene differ at one end; a read error may be behind it. J is TRBJ1-5 and V is TRBV2; 11 bases are a match to TRBD1. Germline V lookup: CDR1 SNHLY, CDR2 FYNNEI. The CDR3 consists of 15 residues. The CDR3 bases are TGTGTCAGCAGTGGGGGACAGGGGGTCAATCAGCCCCAGCATTTT. Translation gives CVSSGGQGVNQPQHF.

The V call is TRBV6-2 or TRBV6-3, the J call TRBJ1-5; 9 nucleotides agree with TRBD1. This CDR3 contains 17 residues. The germline V gene encodes CDR1 MNHEY and CDR2 SVGEGT. The V segment lost 5 bases and the J segment 5 bases; nucleotides outside the gene matches: 13. CDR3 protein: CASSLSRTGVIDQPQHF. CDR3 sequence (DNA): TGTGCCAGCAGTCTATCACGGACAGGGGTGATCGATCAGCCCCAGCATTTT.

As concerns this clonotype: At one boundary the junction diverges from the germline segment, which might be a read error. In DNA form, the CDR3 reads TGTGCCAGCAGTGAACCGACGGTATACTATGACTACACCTTC. This gives the protein CASSEPTVYYDYTF. This rearrangement joins TRBV2 to TRBJ1-2; D is ambiguous. CDR3 length equals 14 residues. Germline V lookup: CDR1 SNHLY, CDR2 FYNNEI.

V gene TRBV20-1 combines with J gene TRBJ2-5; 7 bases are a match to TRBD2. The CDR3 has 13 amino acids. V lost 3 bases and J lost 7; bases outside the gene matches: 8. The V gene's germline CDR1 is DFQATT and CDR2 SNEGSKA (reference sequence). In DNA form, the CDR3 reads TGCAGTGCTAGCCCTCGGGGGGTTGTGACCCAGTACTTC. This sequence encodes CSASPRGVVTQYF.

This clonotype has only one observation. The rearrangement joins TRBV7-4 to TRBJ1-2; TRBD1 matches at 11 bases. The length of the CDR3 is 15 residues. CDR1 SGHVT and CDR2 SQSDAQ come from the germline V gene. The CDR3 DNA follows: TGTGTCTTGGTTGGACAGGGGGCCCACGACTATGGCTACACCTTC. This codes for CVLVGQGAHDYGYTF.

The chain joins TRBV12-3 or TRBV12-4 to TRBJ2-5; 11 bases align to TRBD2. Unmatched junction bases numbered 7, after V lost 6 bases and J lost 1 base. This CDR3 is built from 16 residues. The CDR3 reads CASRLTTSGGQETQYF. CDR3 bases: TGTGCCAGCAGACTAACAACTAGCGGGGGCCAAGAGACCCAGTACTTC.

The chain recombines TRBV12-5 with TRBJ2-7; tentative D call: TRBD1 (6 bases). The V and J ends lost 6 bases and 1 base respectively, with 13 bases between them. The CDR3 runs 14 residues. Germline loops: CDR1 LGHNT, CDR2 FRNRAP. For the CDR3, the DNA is TGTGCTAGTGGACCAACGACAGGATCCTACGAGCAGTACTTC. This translates into CASGPTTGSYEQYF.

The table lists this clonotype with a few counts. The V gene is TRBV7-2, the J gene TRBJ1-6, with 8 bases that match TRBD1. The germline gives CDR1 SGHTA, CDR2 FQGNSA. The length of the CDR3 is 13 residues. The J segment lost 11 bases and the V segment lost 5 bases, leaving 5 bases of the junction unmatched. CDR3: CASSEDRAAPLHF. The CDR3 DNA sequence: TGTGCCAGCAGCGAGGACAGGGCTGCACCCCTCCACTTT.

The chain couples TRBV20-1 to TRBJ2-7; 9 nucleotides line up with TRBD1. From germline, CDR1 is DFQATT and CDR2 SNEGSKA (reference sequence). The J segment lost 4 bases and the V segment lost 0 bases, leaving 7 bases of the junction unmatched. The CDR3 length is 15 residues. CDR3 region: CSARDVQGALYEQYV. Written as DNA, the CDR3 is TGCAGTGCTAGAGATGTACAGGGGGCACTATACGAGCAGTACGTC.